These T cell receptor beta chains were read from a single sample in a study of T cell changes during pregnancy in multiple sclerosis. Profiled with immunoSEQ multiplex PCR; TCRdb holds only in-frame clones, not every one. The top ten clones hold about 2.5% of a sample with tens of thousands of clones, 85% to 95% of them seen once. The sample consisted of peripheral blood, taken in the third trimester of pregnancy. The receptors here all came from a female donor in good health, enrolled as a control in a pregnancy study. CDR3s leave out the opening cysteine and the closing phenylalanine or tryptophan. A D gene is named only where the DNA matches it firmly.

J,V,D,CDR3
TRBJ1-1,TRBV5-1,TRBD1,ASSPRTGVKSEAF
TRBJ2-5,TRBV5-1,TRBD2,ASSSAGGQETQY
TRBJ2-7,TRBV4-1,TRBD2,ASSQTSGIYEQY
TRBJ1-5,TRBV25-1,.,ASSGSGRNQPQH
TRBJ1-3,TRBV6-5,.,ASTSFGQGNTIY
TRBJ2-1,TRBV7-6,TRBD2,ASSSTSGAVNEQF
TRBJ1-1,TRBV27,.,ASSLSGANTEAF
TRBJ2-1,TRBV27,TRBD2,ASRGTYLAVPHDGYEQF
TRBJ2-6,TRBV4-1,TRBD2,ASSQASGRSGANVLT
TRBJ2-3,TRBV11-2,.,ASSLGTTDTQY
TRBJ1-5,TRBV19,.,ASSGPGDSNQPQH
TRBJ2-7,TRBV4-3,.,ASSQAVTSDEQY
TRBJ2-7,TRBV2,TRBD2,ASSAGTSRSYEQY
TRBJ2-5,TRBV27,TRBD1,ARRDRALQETQY